This passage covers 27 T cell receptor beta chains from one sample sequenced in a study of T cells after yellow fever vaccination. TCRdb used MiXCR to reprocess the 5' RACE reads, holding one entry per CDR3 protein. The sample has tens of thousands of distinct CDR3 sequences; approximately 3.2% are singletons. Sequenced here: PBMCs, either bulk or a sorted T-cell subset (CD4+, CD8+, memory, or dextramer-sorted; not recorded which), sampled about 49 days after the first yellow fever vaccination. All receptors come from a man younger than 35 who received the YFV17D yellow fever vaccine.

The sample holds many counts of this clonotype. The V call is TRBV16, the J call TRBJ2-2; D is uncertain. The CDR3 contains 13 residues. Trimming cost V 4 bases and J 6 bases, with 9 bases left between them. Germline CDR1 KGHSY, CDR2 FQNENV. CDR3 bases: TGTGCCAGCAGCCGGGTTTCATCCGGGGAGCTGTTTTTT. Protein product: CASSRVSSGELFF.

This clonotype has a count of ten or more. The CDR3 region is CASSQGLGGNGYTF. Written as DNA, the CDR3 is TGCGCCAGCAGCCAAGGACTGGGAGGGAATGGCTACACCTTC. The rearrangement joins TRBV4-3 to TRBJ1-2, with D unresolved. The CDR3 loop spans 14 amino acids. The germline V and J ends were trimmed by 1 base and 6 bases, with 12 bases remaining between them. Germline CDR1 is LGHNA and CDR2 is YSLEER.

Many counts were recorded for this clonotype. V usage is TRBV4-3 and J usage is TRBJ2-3; possibly TRBD2 for D (5 bases). The CDR3 sequence is 16 residues long. The ends were cut back, 0 bases at V and 0 bases at J, with 10 bases in the middle. Germline CDR1 LGHNA, CDR2 YSLEER. The CDR3 DNA sequence: TGCGCCAGCAGCCAAGAAGATGGAGGTAGCACAGATACGCAGTATTTT. Translated, it gives CASSQEDGGSTDTQYF.

In this sample, this clonotype turned up many times. The chain couples TRBV7-2 to TRBJ2-1; no definite D call. V was pared by 3 bases and J by 0 bases, with 6 bases between. CDR3 length equals 14 residues. CDR1 SGHTA and CDR2 FQGNSA come from the germline V gene. The CDR3 loop is CASSFTNSYNEQFF. The CDR3 region has the DNA TGTGCCAGCAGCTTCACGAACTCCTACAATGAGCAGTTCTTC.

This clonotype has at least ten counts. The gene calls are TRBV2 and TRBJ1-5; D unclear. Germline values: CDR1 SNHLY, CDR2 FYNNEI. This CDR3 has 13 residues. The V and J ends lost 4 bases and 4 bases respectively, with 8 bases between them. This CDR3 is CASSVWSNQPQHF. CDR3 DNA sequence: TGTGCCAGCAGTGTTTGGTCAAATCAGCCCCAGCATTTT.

In its sample, this clonotype was seen many times. The chain has TRBV5-1 and TRBJ2-1; the match to TRBD2 covers 8 bases. In germline, CDR1 is SGHRS, CDR2 YFSETQ. The CDR3 totals 16 residues. The V gene end was trimmed by 0 bases and the J gene end by 7 bases; junction bases not matched to a gene: 9. The CDR3 coding sequence is TGCGCCAGCAGCTTGGGTACTAGCGGACCCCTTAATGAGCAGTTCTTC. It translates to CASSLGTSGPLNEQFF.

This clonotype was detected ten times or more. The genes are TRBV5-1 and TRBJ2-5, with a tentative D call TRBD2 (6 bases). This CDR3 is built from 15 residues. From germline, CDR1 is SGHRS and CDR2 YFSETQ. V lost 1 base and J 2 bases, leaving 12 bases between the germline ends. The CDR3 coding sequence is TGCGCCAGCAGCTTGCTTGGCGGGGAGCAAGAGACCCAGTACTTC. Translated, it gives CASSLLGGEQETQYF.

The table lists this clonotype with many counts. The chain recombines TRBV5-8 with TRBJ1-2; D possibly corresponds to TRBD1 (6 bases). The CDR3 covers 15 residues. V was pared by 7 bases and J by 4 bases, with 20 bases between. Looked up from germline, CDR1 is SGHTS and CDR2 is YDEGEE. CDR3 protein: CASAITQGVTYGYTF. CDR3 in DNA: TGTGCCAGCGCAATTACACAGGGAGTTACCTATGGCTACACCTTC.

This clonotype was seen repeatedly, ten times or more. The chain joins TRBV29-1 to TRBJ1-1; D gene uncertain. V was clipped by 4 bases and J by 0 bases, with 6 bases between them. The CDR3 loop spans 12 amino acids. In germline, CDR1 is SQVTM, CDR2 ANQGSEA. CDR3 amino acids: CSVGQMNTEAFF. Here the CDR3 DNA reads TGCAGCGTTGGGCAGATGAACACTGAAGCTTTCTTT.

Many counts were recorded for this clonotype. J is TRBJ1-2 and V is TRBV6-5; D gene uncertain. V was pared by 0 bases and J by 8 bases, with 22 bases between. The CDR3 length is 17 residues. The germline V gene encodes CDR1 MNHEY and CDR2 SVGAGI. CDR3 DNA sequence: TGTGCCAGCAGTTACTCGATATTCCCGGACGCAACTAGGGGCTACACCTTC. This gives the protein CASSYSIFPDATRGYTF.

This clonotype has ten or more counts. The chain recombines TRBV4-2 with TRBJ2-5, with D tentatively TRBD2 (5 bases). The germline V and J ends were trimmed by 1 base and 5 bases, with 17 bases remaining between them. The CDR3 runs to 16 residues. CDR1 LGHNA and CDR2 YNFKEQ come from the germline V gene. The CDR3 is CASSQGSLGGWETQYF. CDR3 sequence (DNA): TGTGCCAGCAGCCAAGGGTCCCTAGGCGGGTGGGAGACCCAGTACTTC.

This clonotype is categorized as medium-sized. As DNA, the CDR3 is TGCGCCAGCAGCGCCGACCCGACCTCCGGGTTAAGCTATGGCTACACCTTC. It specifies CASSADPTSGLSYGYTF. V and J are TRBV5-1 and TRBJ1-2, with no clear D. The ends were cut back, 4 bases at V and 4 bases at J, with 23 bases in the middle. In germline, CDR1 is SGHRS, CDR2 YFSETQ. The CDR3 is made up of 17 amino acids.

Many counts were recorded for this clonotype. V usage is TRBV7-2 and J usage is TRBJ2-1; the match to TRBD2 covers 8 bases. The trim removed 3 bases at V and 8 bases at J, leaving 12 bases unmatched. The V gene's germline CDR1 is SGHTA and CDR2 FQGNSA. The CDR3 extends over 16 amino acids. The CDR3 DNA sequence: TGTGCCAGCAGCTTCCGGGGACTAGGTTCAATTCATGAGCAGTTCTTC. Its protein is CASSFRGLGSIHEQFF.

This clonotype was counted at least ten times. V gene TRBV20-1 combines with J gene TRBJ1-2, with D perhaps TRBD1 (6 bases). The CDR3 sequence is 16 residues long. V lost 1 base and J 3 bases, leaving 18 bases between the germline ends. Germline V gene lookup returns CDR1 DFQATT and CDR2 SNEGSKA (reference sequence). CDR3 sequence: CSARGSVGGPDYGYTF. The CDR3 bases are TGCAGTGCTAGAGGATCTGTGGGGGGCCCAGACTATGGCTACACCTTC.

In DNA, the CDR3 is TGCGCCAGCAGCCAAGCTCTGGGCTCTGGCTACGAGCAGTACGTC. It codes for CASSQALGSGYEQYV. This chain connects TRBV4-3 to TRBJ2-7, with unresolved D. The CDR3 sequence is 15 residues long. CDR1 and CDR2 (germline): LGHNA, YSLEER. Trimming removed 1 base at V and 3 bases at J, with 13 bases between.

This clonotype was seen at least ten times. V usage is TRBV20-1 and J usage is TRBJ2-5; no clear D. Trimming stripped 2 bases from V and 2 bases from J, with 12 bases between. Germline values: CDR1 DFQATT, CDR2 SNEGSKA (reference sequence). CDR3 length: 14 amino acids. The CDR3 reads CSARLAALQETQYF. The CDR3 DNA reads TGCAGTGCTAGATTGGCAGCCTTGCAAGAGACCCAGTACTTC.

This clonotype occurred many times. The chain joins TRBV12-3 or TRBV12-4 to TRBJ1-3, with a tentative D call TRBD1 (5 bases). This CDR3 has 14 amino acids. With 5 bases removed from V and 9 bases from J, the gap between germline ends came to 17 bases. This CDR3 is CASSPGTGFFTIYF. The CDR3 nucleotides are TGTGCCAGCAGTCCCGGGACCGGGTTTTTCACCATATATTTT.

Many counts were recorded for this clonotype. This chain links TRBV5-1 with TRBJ2-2; either TRBD1 or TRBD2 may fit D (5 bases each). This CDR3 spans 14 amino acids. The germline V gene has CDR1 SGHRS and CDR2 YFSETQ. Between the trimmed V and J ends, which lost 5 bases and 3 bases, there was a span of 11 bases. The CDR3: CASRSGTYTGELFF. In DNA form, the CDR3 reads TGCGCCAGCAGGTCCGGGACCTACACCGGGGAGCTGTTTTTT.

The table lists this clonotype with many counts. This chain connects TRBV20-1 to TRBJ2-3; D may be TRBD1 (5 bases). V was clipped by 6 bases and J by 6 bases, with 19 bases between them. Germline V CDR1 and CDR2: DFQATT, SNEGSKA (reference sequence). This CDR3 is built from 14 residues. As DNA, the CDR3 is TGCAGTGCGGTTACAGGTTTCGTCGCGGATACGCAGTATTTT. Protein product: CSAVTGFVADTQYF.

This clonotype has ten or more counts. The V and J genes are TRBV7-2 and TRBJ2-7, with 7 bases identical to TRBD2. V gave up 1 base and J gave up 6 bases; unmatched junction bases: 12. This CDR3 region has 16 residues. Germline CDR1 SGHTA, CDR2 FQGNSA. CDR3 sequence: CASSLGGRGWILEQYF. The CDR3 DNA reads as TGTGCCAGCAGCTTAGGTGGGCGGGGGTGGATCCTCGAGCAGTACTTC.

This clonotype was recorded many times. V usage is TRBV20-1 and J usage is TRBJ2-1; 11 nucleotides match TRBD2. The length of the CDR3 is 14 residues. Germline V lookup: CDR1 DFQATT, CDR2 SNEGSKA (reference sequence). Unmatched junction bases numbered 5, after V lost 3 bases and J lost 7 bases. This chain's CDR3 is CSASASGGPNEQFF. In DNA form, the CDR3 reads TGCAGTGCTAGTGCTAGCGGGGGGCCAAATGAGCAGTTCTTC.

This clonotype was seen many times. The CDR3 sequence is CSARSSVTEAFF. CDR3 in DNA: TGCAGTGCTAGATCGTCTGTTACTGAAGCTTTCTTT. The chain carries TRBV20-1 and TRBJ1-1; unclear D gene. Trimming took 2 bases from V and 5 from J, leaving 9 bases between them. CDR1 is DFQATT and CDR2 is SNEGSKA in the germline V gene (reference sequence). The CDR3 extends over 12 amino acids.

This clonotype occurred many times. The genes are TRBV5-1 and TRBJ1-1; 8 bases are a match to TRBD1. The CDR3 is 14 residues long. Germline loops: CDR1 SGHRS, CDR2 YFSETQ. V lost 4 bases, J lost 1 base, and 3 bases stayed unmatched. CDR3 sequence (DNA): TGCGCCAGCAGCCCGGGACAGGAGAACACTGAAGCTTTCTTT. It translates to CASSPGQENTEAFF.

In this sample, this clonotype turned up many times. The rearrangement links TRBV7-8 to TRBJ2-3; D may be TRBD2 (5 bases). The germline V and J ends were trimmed by 5 bases and 1 base, with 10 bases remaining between them. This CDR3 has 14 residues. Germline lookup yields CDR1 SGHVS and CDR2 FQNEAQ. CDR3 nucleotides: TGTGCCAGCAGCCCCCAGAGGGGCACAGATACGCAGTATTTT. It translates to CASSPQRGTDTQYF.

This clonotype appeared many times. This sequence joins TRBV18 and TRBJ1-1; D remains unclear. Germline V CDR1 and CDR2: KGHSH, LQKENI. The CDR3 extends over 14 amino acids. V lost 10 bases, J lost 5 bases, and 20 bases lay in between. The CDR3 sequence: CANSREEAGTEAFF. For the CDR3, the DNA is TGTGCCAACTCCCGTGAAGAAGCGGGGACTGAAGCTTTCTTT.

This clonotype was seen at least ten times. V is TRBV2 and J is TRBJ1-5; D gene unclear. Trimming stripped 4 bases from V and 1 base from J, with 8 bases between. Germline V gene sequence: CDR1 SNHLY, CDR2 FYNNEI. The CDR3 totals 14 residues. The CDR3 DNA follows: TGTGCCAGCAGTGTGGGCCGAAGCAATCAGCCCCAGCATTTT. Its translation: CASSVGRSNQPQHF.

This clonotype was seen repeatedly, ten times or more. The genes are TRBV4-1 and TRBJ1-6; D uncertain. Per the germline V gene, CDR1 is MGHRA and CDR2 is YSYEKL. With 1 base removed from V and 8 bases from J, the gap between germline ends came to 18 bases. The length of the CDR3 is 17 residues. The CDR3 DNA reads as TGCGCCAGCAGCCAAGGATATGCAGGCGGCTTAGATTCACCCCTCCACTTT. Its protein is CASSQGYAGGLDSPLHF.